This T cell receptor (beta chain) was documented in a study of vaccination effects on CD4 cells after COVID-19. Within the ViraFEST assay, antigen-specific CD4+ T cells underwent expansion with viral peptide pools prior to sequencing. After roughly ten days in culture, the CD4+ T cells were isolated. As their vaccination, participants received two doses of either BNT162b2 or mRNA-1273. Nobody among the vaccine recipients had prior SARS-CoV-2 infection (nucleocapsid antibodies were negative). Regarding this clone: What it recognizes is unknown.

Trimming left V 8 bases short and J 7 bases short, with 15 bases between. The CDR3 consists of 13 residues. Looked up from germline, CDR1 is SEHNR and CDR2 is FQNEAQ (reference sequence). Clones were sequenced by immunoSEQ multiplex PCR, and TCRdb holds only the in-frame ones, with some missing. Counted here are about 66,000 clones, 76% occurring once; the ten biggest clones make up around 0.9%. This clonotype was obtained from a human donor who received a COVID-19 vaccine. Sample: CD4+ T cells from PBMCs cultured with HCoV-OC43 spike peptides, taken after COVID-19 vaccination. Subset meaning: HCoV-OC43 spike overlapping peptide pool stimulation. This chain uses TRBV7-9 with TRBJ2-1, with D tentatively TRBD1 (6 bases). This CDR3 is CASPRAGANEQFF. The CDR3 coding sequence is TGTGCCAGCCCCAGGGCAGGGGCGAATGAGCAGTTCTTC. Using reference TRBV7-9 and TRBJ2-1 for the parts outside the CDR3, the full variable domain is DTGVSQNPRHKITKRGQNVTFRCDPISEHNRLYWYRQTLGQGPEFLTYFQNEAQLEKSRLLSDRFSAERPKGSFSTLEIQRTEQGDSAMYLCASPRAGANEQFFGPGTRLTVL.